This TCR beta chain was captured in a study of shared clonotypes between healthy human individuals. Produced via immunoSEQ multiplex PCR; TCRdb's table is partial and in-frame only. The data show around 500,000 clones, with around 79% seen just once and approximately 12% held by the top ten. Per germline, CDR1 LNHDA and CDR2 SQIVND (reference sequence). This CDR3 comprises 14 residues. J gave up 7 bases and V 4 bases, and 4 bases lay outside the gene matches. All donors were Caucasian adults living in Nashville, Tennessee. The rearrangement uses TRBV19 and TRBJ2-2, with TRBD1 matching over 9 bases. The sequence came from a woman aged 35 to 49 in good health. Some clones in this sample may be carry-over from other donors' samples. The sample taken for sequencing was PBMCs. The CDR3 loop is CASSTYRGRGELFF. The CDR3 coding sequence is TGTGCCAGTAGTACCTACAGGGGGCGCGGGGAGCTGTTTTTT. Together with reference TRBV19 and TRBJ2-2, the CDR3 gives the full variable domain: DGGITQSPKYLFRKEGQNVTLSCEQNLNHDAMYWYRQDPGQGLRLIYYSQIVNDFQKGDIAEGYSVSREKKESFPLTVTSAQKNPTAFYLCASSTYRGRGELFFGEGSRLTVL.